This TCR beta chain is drawn from a study of shared clonotypes between healthy human individuals. Study at large: Per-donor plates numbered three CD4 naive, three CD4 memory, two CD8 naive and one CD8 memory.

General study results and limits: Memory subsets generally showed lower estimated richness than naive subsets.

Clones were read by immunoSEQ multiplex PCR, and TCRdb kept only the in-frame ones, dropping some. The repertoire holds some 2 million clones, with about 95% as singletons. This CDR3 has 14 residues. Between the trimmed V and J ends, which lost 3 bases and 3 bases, there was a span of 8 bases. Germline V lookup: CDR1 KGHSH, CDR2 LQKENI. CD45RO-negative, CCR7-positively selected cells formed the naive CD8 fraction, excluding terminally differentiated effector memory CD45RA+ cells. As concerns this clone: Its antigen is not identified.

The TCR was taken from a man in his late teens or twenties in good health. The sample taken for sequencing was naive CD8+ T cells sorted from blood. The rearrangement uses TRBV18 and TRBJ2-2, with a weak D call TRBD1 (6 bases). In DNA, the CDR3 is TGTGCCAGCTCACCCGGACAGTACACCGGGGAGCTGTTTTTT. This gives the protein CASSPGQYTGELFF.